The source of this T cell receptor (beta chain) is a study of CD8+ T cells in alopecia areata. Study-level information: Oral tofacitinib (5 to 10 mg twice daily) was administered to treated patients.

The CDR3 is made up of 13 amino acids. Per the germline V gene, CDR1 is GTSNPN and CDR2 is SVGIG (reference sequence). V shed 3 bases and J 5 bases; nucleotides not matched to a gene: 5. Stated treatment: oral pan-JAK inhibitor, 5-10 mg twice daily. Extracted from the samples, RNA was reverse transcribed into cDNA to serve as the sequencing template. Repertoires were generated with immunoSEQ multiplex PCR, while TCRdb's copy carries only in-frame clones and drops some. The table lists about 160,000 clones, roughly 65% of them singletons. Sequenced material: CD4+ T cells sorted from blood, taken at week 4, from a patient treated with tofacitinib. This receptor was taken from a human donor with alopecia areata. The chain combines TRBV30 with TRBJ2-5, with TRBD1 identical over 8 bases. Written as DNA, the CDR3 is TGTGCCTGGAGCCACAGGGGGAAGGAGACCCAGTACTTC. It encodes CAWSHRGKETQYF.